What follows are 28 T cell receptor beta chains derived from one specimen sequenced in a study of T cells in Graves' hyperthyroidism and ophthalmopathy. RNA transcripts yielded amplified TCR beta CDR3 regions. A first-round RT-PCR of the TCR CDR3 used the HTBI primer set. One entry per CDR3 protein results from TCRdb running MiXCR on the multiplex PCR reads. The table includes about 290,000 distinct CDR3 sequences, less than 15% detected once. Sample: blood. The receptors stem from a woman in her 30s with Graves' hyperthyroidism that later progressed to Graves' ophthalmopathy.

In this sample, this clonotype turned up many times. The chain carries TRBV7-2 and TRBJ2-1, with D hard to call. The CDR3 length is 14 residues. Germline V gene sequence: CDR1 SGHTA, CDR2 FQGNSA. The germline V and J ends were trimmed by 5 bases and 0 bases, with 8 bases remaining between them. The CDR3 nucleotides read TGTGCCAGCAGCCCGGTTGGCTCCTACAATGAGCAGTTCTTC. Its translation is CASSPVGSYNEQFF.

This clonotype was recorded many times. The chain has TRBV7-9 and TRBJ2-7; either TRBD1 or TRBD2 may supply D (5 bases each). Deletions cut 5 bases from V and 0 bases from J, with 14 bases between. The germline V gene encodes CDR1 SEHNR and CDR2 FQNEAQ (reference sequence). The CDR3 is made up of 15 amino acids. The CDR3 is CASSRTGPYSYEQYF. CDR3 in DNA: TGTGCCAGCAGCCGCACGGGACCCTACTCCTACGAGCAGTACTTC.

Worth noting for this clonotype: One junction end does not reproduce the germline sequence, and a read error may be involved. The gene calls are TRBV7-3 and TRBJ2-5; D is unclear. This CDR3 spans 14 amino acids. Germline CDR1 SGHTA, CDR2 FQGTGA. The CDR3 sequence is CASSQAPLSETQYF. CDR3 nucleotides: TGCGCCAGCAGCCAAGCTCCATTATCAGAGACCCAGTACTTC.

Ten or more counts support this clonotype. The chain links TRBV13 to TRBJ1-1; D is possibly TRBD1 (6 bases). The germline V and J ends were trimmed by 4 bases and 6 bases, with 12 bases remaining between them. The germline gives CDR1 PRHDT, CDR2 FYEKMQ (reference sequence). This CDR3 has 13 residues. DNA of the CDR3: TGTGCCAGCAGCTCCTCAGGGGATCCTGAAGCTTTCTTT. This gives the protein CASSSSGDPEAFF.

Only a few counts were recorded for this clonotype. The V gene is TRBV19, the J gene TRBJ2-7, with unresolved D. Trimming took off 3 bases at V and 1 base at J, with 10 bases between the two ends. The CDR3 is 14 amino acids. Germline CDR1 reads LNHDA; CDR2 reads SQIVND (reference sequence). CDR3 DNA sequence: TGTGCCAGTAGTATTATGTTCGAATCCTACGAGCAGTACTTC. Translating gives CASSIMFESYEQYF.

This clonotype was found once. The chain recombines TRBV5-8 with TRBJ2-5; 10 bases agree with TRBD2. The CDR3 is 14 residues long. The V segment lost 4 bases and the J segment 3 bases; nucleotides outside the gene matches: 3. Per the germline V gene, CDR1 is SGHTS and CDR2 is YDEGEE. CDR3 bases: TGTGCCAGCAGCGGACTAGCGGAAAAAGAGACCCAGTACTTC. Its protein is CASSGLAEKETQYF.

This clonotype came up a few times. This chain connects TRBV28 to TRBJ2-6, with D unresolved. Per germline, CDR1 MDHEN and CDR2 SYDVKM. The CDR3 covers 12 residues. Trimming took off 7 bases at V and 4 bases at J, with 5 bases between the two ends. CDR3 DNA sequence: TGTGCCAGCACCGCAGGGGCCAACGTCCTGACTTTC. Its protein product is CASTAGANVLTF.

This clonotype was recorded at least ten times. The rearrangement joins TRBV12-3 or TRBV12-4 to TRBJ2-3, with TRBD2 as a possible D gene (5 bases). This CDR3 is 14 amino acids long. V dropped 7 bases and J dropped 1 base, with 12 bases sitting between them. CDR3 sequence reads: CASTRGPRTDTQYF. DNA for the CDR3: TGTGCCAGCACCAGAGGGCCGCGCACAGATACGCAGTATTTT.

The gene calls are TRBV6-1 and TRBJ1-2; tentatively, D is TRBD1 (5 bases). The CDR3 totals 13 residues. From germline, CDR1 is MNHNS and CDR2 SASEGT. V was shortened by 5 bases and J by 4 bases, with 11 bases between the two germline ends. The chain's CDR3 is CASSRPDSYGYTF. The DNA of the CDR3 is TGTGCCAGCAGTAGACCTGACAGCTATGGCTACACCTTC.

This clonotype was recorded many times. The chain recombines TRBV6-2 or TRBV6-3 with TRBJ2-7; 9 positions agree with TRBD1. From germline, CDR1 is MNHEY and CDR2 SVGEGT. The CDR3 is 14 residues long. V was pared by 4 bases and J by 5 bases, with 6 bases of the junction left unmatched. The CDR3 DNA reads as TGTGCCAGCAGTTCCGGGACAGGGATCCACGAGCAGTACTTC. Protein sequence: CASSSGTGIHEQYF.

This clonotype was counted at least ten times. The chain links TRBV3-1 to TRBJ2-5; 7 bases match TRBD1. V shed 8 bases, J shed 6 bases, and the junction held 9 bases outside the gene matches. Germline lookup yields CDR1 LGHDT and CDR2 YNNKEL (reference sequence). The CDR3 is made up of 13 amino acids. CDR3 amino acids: CASGGQGVQTQYF. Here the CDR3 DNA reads TGTGCCAGCGGCGGGCAGGGGGTTCAGACCCAGTACTTC.

CDR3 coding DNA: TGTGCCAGTGCGACCAGCCGAAAAGGCACTGAAGCTTTCTTT. Protein product: CASATSRKGTEAFF. The chain links TRBV19 to TRBJ1-1; unclear D gene. Germline V gene data show CDR1 as LNHDA and CDR2 as SQIVND (reference sequence). V dropped 8 bases and J dropped 4 bases, with 17 bases sitting between them. This CDR3 region has 14 residues.

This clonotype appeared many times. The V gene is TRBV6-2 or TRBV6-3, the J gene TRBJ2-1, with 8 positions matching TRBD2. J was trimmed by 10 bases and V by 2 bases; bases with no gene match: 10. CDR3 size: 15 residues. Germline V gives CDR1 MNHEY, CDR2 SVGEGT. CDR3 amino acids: CASSYPVGGGREQFF. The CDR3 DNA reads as TGTGCCAGCAGTTACCCGGTCGGGGGGGGGCGCGAGCAGTTCTTC.

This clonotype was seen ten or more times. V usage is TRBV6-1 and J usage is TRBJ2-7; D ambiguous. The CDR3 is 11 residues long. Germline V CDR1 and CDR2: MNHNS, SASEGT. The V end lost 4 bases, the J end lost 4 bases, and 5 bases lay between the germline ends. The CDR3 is CASSGQYEQYF. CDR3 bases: TGTGCCAGCAGTGGCCAGTACGAGCAGTACTTC.

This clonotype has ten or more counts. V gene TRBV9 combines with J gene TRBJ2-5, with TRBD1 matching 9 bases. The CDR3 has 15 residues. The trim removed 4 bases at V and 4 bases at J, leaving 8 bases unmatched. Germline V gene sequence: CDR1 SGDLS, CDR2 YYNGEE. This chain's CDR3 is CASSLQGASGETQYF. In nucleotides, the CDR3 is TGTGCCAGCAGCTTACAGGGGGCGTCCGGAGAGACCCAGTACTTC.

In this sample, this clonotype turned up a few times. The CDR3 protein is CASSEREIGIQYF. In DNA form, the CDR3 reads TGTGCCAGCAGTGAACGCGAAATAGGCATTCAGTACTTC. The chain uses TRBV2 and TRBJ2-4, with no clear D. V was cut by 2 bases and J by 9 bases, with 11 bases left in between. Per the germline V gene, CDR1 is SNHLY and CDR2 is FYNNEI. CDR3 length: 13 residues.

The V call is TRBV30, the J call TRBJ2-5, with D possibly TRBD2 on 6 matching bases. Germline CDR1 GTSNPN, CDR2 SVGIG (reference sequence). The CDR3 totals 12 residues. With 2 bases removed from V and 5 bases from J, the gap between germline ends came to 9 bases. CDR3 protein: CAWSTGDETQYF. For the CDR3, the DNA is TGTGCCTGGAGTACGGGGGATGAGACCCAGTACTTC. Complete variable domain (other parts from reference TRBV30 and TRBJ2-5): SQTIHQWPATLVQPVGSPLSLECTVEGTSNPNLYWYRQAAGRGLQLLFYSVGIGQISSEVPQNLSASRPQDRQFILSSKKLLLSDSGFYLCAWSTGDETQYFGPGTRLLVL.

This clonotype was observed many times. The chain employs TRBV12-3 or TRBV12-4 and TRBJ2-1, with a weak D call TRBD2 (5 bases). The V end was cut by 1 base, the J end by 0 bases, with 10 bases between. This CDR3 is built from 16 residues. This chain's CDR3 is CASSLGAGYSYNEQFF. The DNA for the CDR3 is TGTGCCAGCAGTTTAGGTGCGGGTTACTCCTACAATGAGCAGTTCTTC.

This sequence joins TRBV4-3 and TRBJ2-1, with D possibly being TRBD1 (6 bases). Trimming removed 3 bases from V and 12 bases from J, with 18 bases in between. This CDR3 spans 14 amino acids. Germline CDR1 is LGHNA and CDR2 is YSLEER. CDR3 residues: CASSHTTTGPGQFF. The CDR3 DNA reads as TGCGCCAGCAGCCACACAACAACAGGGCCGGGGCAGTTCTTC.

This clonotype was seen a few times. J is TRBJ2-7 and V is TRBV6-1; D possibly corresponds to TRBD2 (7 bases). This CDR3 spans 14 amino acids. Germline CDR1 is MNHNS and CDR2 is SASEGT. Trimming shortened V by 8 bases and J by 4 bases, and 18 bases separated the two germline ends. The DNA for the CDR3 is TGTGCCAGCGGGGGGGCGGGAGATCCGTACGAGCAGTACTTC. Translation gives CASGGAGDPYEQYF.

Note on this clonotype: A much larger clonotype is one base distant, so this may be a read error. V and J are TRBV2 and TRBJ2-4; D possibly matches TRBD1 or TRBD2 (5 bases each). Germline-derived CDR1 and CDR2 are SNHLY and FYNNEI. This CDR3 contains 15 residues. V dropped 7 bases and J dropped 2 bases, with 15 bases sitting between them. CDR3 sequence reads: CASNRGSATKNIQYF. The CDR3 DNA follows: TGTGCCAGCAATCGGGGCTCCGCGACCAAAAACATTCAGTACTTC.

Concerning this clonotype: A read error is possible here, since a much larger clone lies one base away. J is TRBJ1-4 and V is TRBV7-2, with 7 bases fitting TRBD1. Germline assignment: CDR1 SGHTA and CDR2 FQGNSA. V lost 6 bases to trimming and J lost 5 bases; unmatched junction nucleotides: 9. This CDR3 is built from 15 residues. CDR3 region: CASSPGTATNEKLFF. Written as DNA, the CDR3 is TGTGCCAGCAGTCCCGGGACAGCGACCAATGAAAAACTGTTTTTT.

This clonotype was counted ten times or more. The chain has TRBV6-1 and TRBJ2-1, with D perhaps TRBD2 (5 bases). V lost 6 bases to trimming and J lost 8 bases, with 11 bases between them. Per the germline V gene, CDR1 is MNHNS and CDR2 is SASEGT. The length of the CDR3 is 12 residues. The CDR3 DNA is TGTGCCAGCAGAAGCCCCGGGGATGAGCAGTTCTTC. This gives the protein CASRSPGDEQFF.

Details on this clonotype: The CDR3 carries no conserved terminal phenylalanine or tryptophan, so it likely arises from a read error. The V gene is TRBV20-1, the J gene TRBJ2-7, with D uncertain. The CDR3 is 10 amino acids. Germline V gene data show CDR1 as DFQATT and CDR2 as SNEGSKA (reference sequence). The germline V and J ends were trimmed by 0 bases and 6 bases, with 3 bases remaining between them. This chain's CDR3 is CSARDSEQYL. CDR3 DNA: TGCAGTGCTAGAGATAGCGAGCAGTACCTC.

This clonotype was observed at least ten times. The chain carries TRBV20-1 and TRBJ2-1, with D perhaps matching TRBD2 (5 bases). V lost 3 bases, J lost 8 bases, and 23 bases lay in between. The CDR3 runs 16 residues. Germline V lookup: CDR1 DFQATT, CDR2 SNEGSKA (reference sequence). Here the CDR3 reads CSASNSRTFFGDEQFF. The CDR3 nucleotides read TGCAGTGCTAGTAACTCTCGGACTTTTTTCGGCGATGAGCAGTTCTTC.

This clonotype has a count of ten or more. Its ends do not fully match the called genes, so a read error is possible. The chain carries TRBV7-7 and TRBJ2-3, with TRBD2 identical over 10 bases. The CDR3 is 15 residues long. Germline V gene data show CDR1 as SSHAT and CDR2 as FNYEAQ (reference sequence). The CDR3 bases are TGTGCTAGCAGCTTGGGACTAGCGAACACAGATACGCAGTATTTT. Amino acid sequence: CASSLGLANTDTQYF.

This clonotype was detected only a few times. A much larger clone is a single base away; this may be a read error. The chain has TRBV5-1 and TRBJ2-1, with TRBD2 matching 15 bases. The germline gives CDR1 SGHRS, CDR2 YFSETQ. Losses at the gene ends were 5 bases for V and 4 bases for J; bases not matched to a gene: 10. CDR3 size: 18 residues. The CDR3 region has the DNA TGCGCCAGCAGGATAGGACTAGCGGGAGGGTCCTGGTACAATGAGCAGTTCTTC. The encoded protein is CASRIGLAGGSWYNEQFF. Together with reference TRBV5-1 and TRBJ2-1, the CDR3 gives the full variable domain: KAGVTQTPRYLIKTRGQQVTLSCSPISGHRSVSWYQQTPGQGLQFLFEYFSETQRNKGNFPGRFSGRQFSNSRSEMNVSTLELGDSALYLCASRIGLAGGSWYNEQFFGPGTRLTVL.

CDR3 nucleotide sequence: TGTGCCAGCACCTCAGGGAACTATCCAGACACAGATACGCAGTATTTT. This sequence encodes CASTSGNYPDTDTQYF. The chain recombines TRBV9 with TRBJ2-3; D is possibly TRBD1 (5 bases). Germline values: CDR1 SGDLS, CDR2 YYNGEE. V lost 6 bases, J lost 2 bases, and 19 bases lay in between. The CDR3 runs to 16 residues. The complete variable domain, with remaining parts taken from reference TRBV9 and TRBJ2-3, reads DSGVTQTPKHLITATGQRVTLRCSPRSGDLSVYWYQQSLDQGLQFLIQYYNGEERAKGNILERFSAQQFPDLHSELNLSSLELGDSALYFCASTSGNYPDTDTQYFGPGTRLTVL.